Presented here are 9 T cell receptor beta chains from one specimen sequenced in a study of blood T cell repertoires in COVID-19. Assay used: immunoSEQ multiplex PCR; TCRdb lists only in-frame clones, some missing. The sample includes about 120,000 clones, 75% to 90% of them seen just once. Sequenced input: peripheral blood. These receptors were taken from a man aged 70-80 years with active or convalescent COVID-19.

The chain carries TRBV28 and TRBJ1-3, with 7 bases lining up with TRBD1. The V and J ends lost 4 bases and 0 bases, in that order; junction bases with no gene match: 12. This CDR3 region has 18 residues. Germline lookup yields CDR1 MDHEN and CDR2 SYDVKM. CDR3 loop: CASSSPHLTGPSGNTIYF. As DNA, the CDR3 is TGTGCCAGCAGTTCCCCCCATTTGACAGGGCCCTCTGGAAACACCATATATTTT.

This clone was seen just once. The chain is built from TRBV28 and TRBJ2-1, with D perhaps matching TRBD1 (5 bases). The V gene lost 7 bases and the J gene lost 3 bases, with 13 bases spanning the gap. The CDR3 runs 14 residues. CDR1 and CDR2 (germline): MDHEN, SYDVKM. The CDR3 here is CASTKGVVYNEQFF. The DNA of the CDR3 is TGTGCCAGCACTAAAGGGGTAGTCTACAATGAGCAGTTCTTC.

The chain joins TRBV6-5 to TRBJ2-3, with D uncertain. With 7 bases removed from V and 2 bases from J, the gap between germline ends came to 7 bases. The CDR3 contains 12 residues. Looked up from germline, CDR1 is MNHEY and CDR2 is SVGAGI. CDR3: CASTSSTDTQYF. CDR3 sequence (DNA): TGTGCCAGCACCTCCTCCACAGATACGCAGTATTTT.

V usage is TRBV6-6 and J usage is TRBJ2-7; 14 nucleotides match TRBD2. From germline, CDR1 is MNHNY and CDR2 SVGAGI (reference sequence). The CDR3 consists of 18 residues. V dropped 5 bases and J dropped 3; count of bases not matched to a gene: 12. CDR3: CASSPSLGTSGSIYEQYF. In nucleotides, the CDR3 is TGTGCCAGCAGTCCATCTCTTGGGACTAGCGGGAGTATCTACGAGCAGTACTTC.

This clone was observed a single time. CDR3 nucleotide sequence: TGTGCCTGGAAAACTAGCGGGACTTCCTACGAGCAGTACTTC. It codes for CAWKTSGTSYEQYF. V and J are TRBV30 and TRBJ2-7; 10 bases are shared with TRBD2. The CDR3 runs 14 residues. Trimming cost V 4 bases and J 1 base; bases outside gene matches: 4. Germline CDR1 GTSNPN, CDR2 SVGIG (reference sequence).

The CDR3 DNA reads as TGTGCCAGCTCATTTTACTCAGGAGGGAGAAGCTCCTATAATTCACCCCTCCACTTT. Translated, it gives CASSFYSGGRSSYNSPLHF. The V and J genes are TRBV18 and TRBJ1-6; D uncertain. The CDR3 is 19 amino acids. V gave up 5 bases and J gave up 0 bases, with 20 bases separating them. CDR1 is KGHSH and CDR2 is LQKENI in the germline V gene.

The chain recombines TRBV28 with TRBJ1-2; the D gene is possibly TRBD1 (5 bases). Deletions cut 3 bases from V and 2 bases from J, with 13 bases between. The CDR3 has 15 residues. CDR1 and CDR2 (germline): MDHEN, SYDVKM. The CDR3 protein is CASSFLGRENYGYTF. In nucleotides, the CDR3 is TGTGCCAGCAGTTTTCTGGGCAGGGAAAACTATGGCTACACCTTC.

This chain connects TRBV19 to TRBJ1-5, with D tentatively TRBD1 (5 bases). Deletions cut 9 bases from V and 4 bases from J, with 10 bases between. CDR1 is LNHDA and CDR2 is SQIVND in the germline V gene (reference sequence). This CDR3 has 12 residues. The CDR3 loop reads CASRYRNQPQHF. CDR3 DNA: TGTGCCAGCAGGTACAGGAATCAGCCCCAGCATTTT.

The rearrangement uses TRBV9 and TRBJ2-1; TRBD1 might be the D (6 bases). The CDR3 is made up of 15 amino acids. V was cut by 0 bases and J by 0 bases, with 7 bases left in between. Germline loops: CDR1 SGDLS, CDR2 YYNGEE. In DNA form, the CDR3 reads TGTGCCAGCAGCGTAGAGGACAGCTCCTACAATGAGCAGTTCTTC. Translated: CASSVEDSSYNEQFF.